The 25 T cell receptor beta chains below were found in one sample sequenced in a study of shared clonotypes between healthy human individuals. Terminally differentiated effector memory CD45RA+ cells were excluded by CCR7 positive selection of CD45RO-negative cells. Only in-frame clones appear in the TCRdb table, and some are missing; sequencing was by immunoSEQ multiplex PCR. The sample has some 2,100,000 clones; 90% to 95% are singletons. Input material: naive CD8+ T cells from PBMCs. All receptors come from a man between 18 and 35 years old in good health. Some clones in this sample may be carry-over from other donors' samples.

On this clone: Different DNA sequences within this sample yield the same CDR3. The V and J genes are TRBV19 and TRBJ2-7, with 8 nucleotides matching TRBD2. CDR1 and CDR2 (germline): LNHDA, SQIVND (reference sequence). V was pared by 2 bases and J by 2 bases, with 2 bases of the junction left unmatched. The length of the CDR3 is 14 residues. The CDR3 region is CASSIYGRAYEQYF. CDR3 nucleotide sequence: TGTGCCAGTAGTATATACGGGAGGGCCTACGAGCAGTACTTC.

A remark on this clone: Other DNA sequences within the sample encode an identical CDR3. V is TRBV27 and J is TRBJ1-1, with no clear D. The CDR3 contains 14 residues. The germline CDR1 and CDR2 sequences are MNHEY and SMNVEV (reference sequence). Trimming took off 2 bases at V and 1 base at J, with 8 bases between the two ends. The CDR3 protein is CASSLVGSNTEAFF. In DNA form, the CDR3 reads TGTGCCAGCAGTTTAGTGGGGTCGAACACTGAAGCTTTCTTT.

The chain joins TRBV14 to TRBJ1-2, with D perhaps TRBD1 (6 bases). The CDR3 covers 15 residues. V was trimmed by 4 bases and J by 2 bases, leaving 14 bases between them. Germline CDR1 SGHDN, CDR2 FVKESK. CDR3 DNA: TGTGCCAGCAGCCGAGACCTTAGGGGGAACTATGGCTACACCTTC. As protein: CASSRDLRGNYGYTF.

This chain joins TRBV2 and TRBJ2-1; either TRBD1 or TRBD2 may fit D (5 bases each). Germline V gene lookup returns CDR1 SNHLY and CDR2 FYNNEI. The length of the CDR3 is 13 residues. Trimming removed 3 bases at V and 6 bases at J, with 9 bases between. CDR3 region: CASSEGRANEQFF. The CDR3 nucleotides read TGTGCCAGCAGTGAGGGGCGGGCCAATGAGCAGTTCTTC.

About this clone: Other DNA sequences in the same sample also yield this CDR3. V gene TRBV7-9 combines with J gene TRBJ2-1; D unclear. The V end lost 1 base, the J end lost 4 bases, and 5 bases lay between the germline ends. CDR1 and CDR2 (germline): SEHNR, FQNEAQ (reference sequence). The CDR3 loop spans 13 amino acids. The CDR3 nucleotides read TGTGCCAGCAGCTTAGGAGAATACAATGAGCAGTTCTTC. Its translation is CASSLGEYNEQFF. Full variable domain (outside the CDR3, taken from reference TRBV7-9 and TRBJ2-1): DTGVSQNPRHKITKRGQNVTFRCDPISEHNRLYWYRQTLGQGPEFLTYFQNEAQLEKSRLLSDRFSAERPKGSFSTLEIQRTEQGDSAMYLCASSLGEYNEQFFGPGTRLTVL.

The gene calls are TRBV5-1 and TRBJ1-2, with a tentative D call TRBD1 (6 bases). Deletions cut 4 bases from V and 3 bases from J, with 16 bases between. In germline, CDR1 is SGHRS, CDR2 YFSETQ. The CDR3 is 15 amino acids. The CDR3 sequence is CASSLLVGGHYGYTF. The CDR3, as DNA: TGCGCCAGCAGCCTTCTGGTAGGGGGGCACTATGGCTACACCTTC.

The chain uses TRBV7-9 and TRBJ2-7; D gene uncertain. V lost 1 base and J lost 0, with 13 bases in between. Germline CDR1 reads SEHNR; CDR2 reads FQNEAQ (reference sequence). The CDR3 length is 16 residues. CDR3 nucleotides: TGTGCCAGCAGCTTAGATCTGAGCGTTCCCTCCTACGAGCAGTACTTC. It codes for CASSLDLSVPSYEQYF.

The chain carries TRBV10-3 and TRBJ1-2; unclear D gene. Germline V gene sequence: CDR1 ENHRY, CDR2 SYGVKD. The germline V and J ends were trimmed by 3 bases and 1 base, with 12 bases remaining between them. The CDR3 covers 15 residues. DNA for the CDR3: TGTGCCATCAGTGATGACCCACTGGATAACTATGGCTACACCTTC. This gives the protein CAISDDPLDNYGYTF.

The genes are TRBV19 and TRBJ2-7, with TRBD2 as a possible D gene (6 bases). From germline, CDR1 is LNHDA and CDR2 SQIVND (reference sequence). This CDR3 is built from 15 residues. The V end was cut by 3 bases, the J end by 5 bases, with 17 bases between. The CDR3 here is CASSILPGAANEQYF. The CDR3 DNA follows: TGTGCCAGTAGTATTTTACCGGGAGCTGCCAACGAGCAGTACTTC.

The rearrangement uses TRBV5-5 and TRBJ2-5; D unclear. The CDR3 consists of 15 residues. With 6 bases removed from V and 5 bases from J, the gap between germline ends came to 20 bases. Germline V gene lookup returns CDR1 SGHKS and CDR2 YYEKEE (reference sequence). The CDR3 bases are TGTGCCAGCACCCAGGCGCGGTTTTTTTCTGAGACCCAGTACTTC. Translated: CASTQARFFSETQYF.

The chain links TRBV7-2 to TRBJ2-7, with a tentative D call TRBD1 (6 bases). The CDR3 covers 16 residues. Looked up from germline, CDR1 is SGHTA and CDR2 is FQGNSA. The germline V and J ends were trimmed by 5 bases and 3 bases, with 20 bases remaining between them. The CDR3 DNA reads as TGTGCCAGCAGCCAAGAAGGGACATTGCCGGACTACGAGCAGTACTTC. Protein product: CASSQEGTLPDYEQYF.

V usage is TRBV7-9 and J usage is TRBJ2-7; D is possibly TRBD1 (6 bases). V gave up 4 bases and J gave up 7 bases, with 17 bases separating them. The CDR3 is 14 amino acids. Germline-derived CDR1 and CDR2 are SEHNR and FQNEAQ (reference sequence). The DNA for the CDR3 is TGTGCCAGCAGCTCAACGGGGACACTCTCAGAGCAGTACTTC. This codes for CASSSTGTLSEQYF.

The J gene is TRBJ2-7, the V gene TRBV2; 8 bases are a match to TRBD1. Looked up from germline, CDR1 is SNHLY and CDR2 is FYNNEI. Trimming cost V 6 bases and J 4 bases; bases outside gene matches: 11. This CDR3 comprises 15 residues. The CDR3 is CASRRGRGLQYEQYF. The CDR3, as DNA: TGTGCCAGCAGGCGGGGCAGGGGGCTACAATACGAGCAGTACTTC.

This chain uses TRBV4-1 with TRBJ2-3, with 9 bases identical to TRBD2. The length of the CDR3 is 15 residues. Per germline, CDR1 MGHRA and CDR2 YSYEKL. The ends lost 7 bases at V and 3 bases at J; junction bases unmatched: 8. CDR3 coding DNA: TGCGCCAGCACCCTAGCGGGAAAGGCGACAGATACGCAGTATTTT. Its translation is CASTLAGKATDTQYF.

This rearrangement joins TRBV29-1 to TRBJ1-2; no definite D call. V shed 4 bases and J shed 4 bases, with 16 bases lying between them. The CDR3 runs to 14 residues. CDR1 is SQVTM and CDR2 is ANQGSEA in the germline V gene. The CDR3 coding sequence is TGCAGCGTTGTCCCGCCAGCAGGCCTCTATGGCTACACCTTC. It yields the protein CSVVPPAGLYGYTF.

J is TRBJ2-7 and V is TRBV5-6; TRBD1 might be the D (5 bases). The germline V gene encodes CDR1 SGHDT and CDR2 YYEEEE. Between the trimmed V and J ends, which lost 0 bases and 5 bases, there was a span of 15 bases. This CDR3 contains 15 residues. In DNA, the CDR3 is TGTGCCAGCAGCTTGGTTGGGAAAGGGGCCCACGAGCAGTACTTC. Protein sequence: CASSLVGKGAHEQYF. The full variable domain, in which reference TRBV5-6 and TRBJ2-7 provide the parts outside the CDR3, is DAGVTQSPTHLIKTRGQQVTLRCSPKSGHDTVSWYQQALGQGPQFIFQYYEEEERQRGNFPDRFSGHQFPNYSSELNVNALLLGDSALYLCASSLVGKGAHEQYFGPGTRLTVT.

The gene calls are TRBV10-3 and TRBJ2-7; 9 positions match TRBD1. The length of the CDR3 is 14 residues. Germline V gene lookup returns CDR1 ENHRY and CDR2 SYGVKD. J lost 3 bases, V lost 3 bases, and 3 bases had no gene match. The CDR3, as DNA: TGTGCCATCAGTGATGGGACAGGGTACTACGAGCAGTACTTC. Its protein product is CAISDGTGYYEQYF.

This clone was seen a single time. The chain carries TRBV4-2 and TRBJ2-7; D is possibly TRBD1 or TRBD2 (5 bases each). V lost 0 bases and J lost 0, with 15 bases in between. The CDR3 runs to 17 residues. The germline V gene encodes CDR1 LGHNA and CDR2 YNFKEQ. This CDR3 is CASSQDRLGVSSYEQYF. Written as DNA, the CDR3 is TGTGCCAGCAGCCAAGATAGATTGGGGGTCAGCTCCTACGAGCAGTACTTC.

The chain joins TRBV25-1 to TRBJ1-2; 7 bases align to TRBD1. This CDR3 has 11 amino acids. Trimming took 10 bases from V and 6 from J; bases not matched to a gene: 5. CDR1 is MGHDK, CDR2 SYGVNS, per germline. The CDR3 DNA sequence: TGTGCCACCCGGGACAGCCATGGCTACACCTTC. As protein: CATRDSHGYTF.

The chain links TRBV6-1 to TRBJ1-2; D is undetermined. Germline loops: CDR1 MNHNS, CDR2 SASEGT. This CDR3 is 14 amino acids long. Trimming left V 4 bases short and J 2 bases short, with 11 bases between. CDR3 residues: CASSGPTANYGYTF. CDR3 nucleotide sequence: TGTGCCAGCAGTGGGCCTACAGCAAACTATGGCTACACCTTC.

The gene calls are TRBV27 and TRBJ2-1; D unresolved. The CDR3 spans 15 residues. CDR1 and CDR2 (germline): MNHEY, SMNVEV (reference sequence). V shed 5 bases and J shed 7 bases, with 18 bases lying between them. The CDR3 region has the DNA TGTGCCAGCAGTGGTTCCGCCGGGCAGATGAATGAGCAGTTCTTC. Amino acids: CASSGSAGQMNEQFF.

The CDR3 coding sequence is TGTGCCAGCAGCTTAATTACCAGGAGCTACGAGCAGTACTTC. Translation gives CASSLITRSYEQYF. This sequence joins TRBV7-9 and TRBJ2-7; D is ambiguous. Germline V gives CDR1 SEHNR, CDR2 FQNEAQ (reference sequence). Trimming shortened V by 2 bases and J by 3 bases, and 11 bases separated the two germline ends. This CDR3 is built from 14 residues.

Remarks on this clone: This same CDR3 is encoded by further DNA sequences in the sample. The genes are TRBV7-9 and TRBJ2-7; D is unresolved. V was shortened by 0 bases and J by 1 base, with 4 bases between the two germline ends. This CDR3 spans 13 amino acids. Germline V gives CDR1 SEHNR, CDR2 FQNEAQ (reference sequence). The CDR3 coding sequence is TGTGCCAGCAGCTTAGCGCTGTCCTACGAGCAGTACTTC. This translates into CASSLALSYEQYF. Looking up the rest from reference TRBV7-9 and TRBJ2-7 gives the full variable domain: DTGVSQNPRHKITKRGQNVTFRCDPISEHNRLYWYRQTLGQGPEFLTYFQNEAQLEKSRLLSDRFSAERPKGSFSTLEIQRTEQGDSAMYLCASSLALSYEQYFGPGTRLTVT.

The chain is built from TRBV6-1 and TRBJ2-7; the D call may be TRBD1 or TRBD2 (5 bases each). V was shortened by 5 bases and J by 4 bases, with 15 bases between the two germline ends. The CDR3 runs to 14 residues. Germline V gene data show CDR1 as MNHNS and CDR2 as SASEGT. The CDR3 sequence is CASSLKGTSYEQYF. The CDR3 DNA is TGTGCCAGCAGTTTAAAAGGGACGTCTTACGAGCAGTACTTC.

CDR3 protein: CASSFTLPGGSGIYEQYF. CDR3 sequence (DNA): TGTGCCAGCAGTTTTACGCTACCCGGGGGTAGCGGGATCTACGAGCAGTACTTC. The chain recombines TRBV27 with TRBJ2-7; 8 bases are shared with TRBD2. This CDR3 comprises 18 residues. V lost 3 bases to trimming and J lost 3 bases; unmatched junction nucleotides: 16. Germline CDR1 reads MNHEY; CDR2 reads SMNVEV (reference sequence).